These T cell receptor beta chains were read from a single sample in a study of blood T cell repertoires in COVID-19. Sequenced by immunoSEQ multiplex PCR; TCRdb stores in-frame clones only, minus some. The sample comprises about 250,000 clones, 92% of which are singletons, and 0.8% to 0.95% rests with the top ten. Material: peripheral blood. These receptors all come from a young man with COVID-19, enrolled during active disease. Both conserved end residues are part of each CDR3. Fields, in order: V gene, J gene, clone size, D gene, CDR3 protein, CDR3 DNA. D genes are given only for firm matches. Only some rows state a clone size, as once, few, many or a class for expanded clones.

TRBV28	TRBJ1-2	.	.	CASSIAGENYGYTF	TGTGCCAGCAGTATCGCGGGTGAAAACTATGGCTACACCTTC
TRBV5-4	TRBJ2-3	.	TRBD2	CASSSRLAGGITDTQYF	TGTGCCAGCAGCTCCCGACTAGCGGGGGGGATCACAGATACGCAGTATTTT
TRBV3-1/TRBV3-2	TRBJ1-2	.	.	CASSQEQGFGYGYTF	TGTGCCAGCAGCCAAGAGCAGGGATTCGGGTATGGCTACACCTTC
TRBV6-5	TRBJ1-1	.	.	CASRPTRRTEAFF	TGTGCCAGCAGACCCACGAGGCGAACTGAAGCTTTCTTT
TRBV9	TRBJ2-4	.	TRBD1	CASSPLPGGATKNIQYF	TGTGCCAGCAGCCCTCTCCCAGGGGGCGCAACCAAAAACATTCAGTACTTC
TRBV7-9	TRBJ1-6	.	.	CASSLGTGSPLHF	TGTGCCAGCAGCTTAGGGACGGGGTCACCCCTCCACTTT
TRBV6-5	TRBJ2-7	.	.	CASSYSNRDRHEQYF	TGTGCCAGCAGTTACTCCAACAGGGACCGGCACGAGCAGTACTTC
TRBV6-5	TRBJ1-6	.	.	CASSYLSGYNSPLHF	TGTGCCAGCAGTTATTTATCGGGGTATAATTCACCCCTCCACTTT
TRBV13	TRBJ1-4	.	.	CASSLGTGGREKLFF	TGTGCCAGCAGCTTAGGGACCGGGGGACGAGAAAAACTGTTTTTT
TRBV3-1/TRBV3-2	TRBJ2-3	.	TRBD2	CASSPGLAGMTQYF	TGTGCCAGCAGCCCCGGACTAGCGGGGATGACGCAGTATTTT
TRBV5-1	TRBJ2-2	.	TRBD2	CASSPYSRGGNTGELFF	TGCGCCAGCAGCCCCTACTCTCGGGGGGGGAACACCGGGGAGCTGTTTTTT
TRBV5-1	TRBJ1-1	.	.	CASSSGSMNTEAFF	TGCGCCAGCAGCTCGGGATCTATGAACACTGAAGCTTTCTTT
TRBV2	TRBJ2-2	once	TRBD2	CASGPTSYGELFF	TGTGCCAGCGGTCCGACTAGCTACGGGGAGCTGTTTTTT
TRBV18	TRBJ1-1	.	TRBD1	CASSPGQDTEAFF	TGTGCCAGCTCTCCGGGACAGGACACTGAAGCTTTCTTT
TRBV9	TRBJ2-6	.	.	CASSVVSGSGANVLTF	TGTGCCAGCAGCGTAGTTTCGGGCTCTGGGGCCAACGTCCTGACTTTC
TRBV7-9	TRBJ1-4	.	TRBD1	CASSHTGDNNEKLFF	TGTGCCAGCAGCCATACAGGGGATAATAATGAAAAACTGTTTTTT
TRBV10-2	TRBJ1-5	.	.	CASSGTVYNQPQHF	TGCGCCAGCAGTGGGACAGTGTACAATCAGCCCCAGCATTTT
TRBV10-1	TRBJ1-1	.	.	CASSPTFGTEAFF	TGCGCCAGCAGTCCGACTTTTGGGACTGAAGCTTTCTTT
TRBV5-4	TRBJ2-3	.	TRBD2	CASSPHPGSSGGPRDTQYF	TGTGCCAGCAGCCCACACCCTGGGAGTAGCGGGGGGCCGCGAGATACGCAGTATTTT
TRBV7-2	TRBJ2-3	.	TRBD2	CASRLAGFTDTQYF	TGTGCCAGTAGACTAGCGGGGTTCACAGATACGCAGTATTTT
TRBV12-3/TRBV12-4	TRBJ2-2	.	TRBD1	CASSSTGSGELFF	TGTGCCAGCAGTTCGACAGGGTCCGGGGAGCTGTTTTTT
TRBV5-4	TRBJ2-2	.	TRBD1	CASSPLSGGLNTGELFF	TGTGCCAGCAGCCCCCTCTCAGGGGGTCTGAACACCGGGGAGCTGTTTTTT
TRBV7-2	TRBJ2-7	.	TRBD2	CASSPSSGNSYEQYF	TGTGCCAGCAGCCCTTCTAGCGGGAACTCCTACGAGCAGTACTTC
TRBV30	TRBJ1-5	.	TRBD1	CAWSVDRTGNGNQPQHF	TGTGCCTGGAGTGTTGATAGGACAGGGAATGGCAATCAGCCCCAGCATTTT
TRBV19	TRBJ2-3	.	.	CASSTPHTDTQYF	TGTGCCAGTAGTACCCCCCACACAGATACGCAGTATTTT
TRBV5-4	TRBJ2-1	.	TRBD1	CASRIQGAGEQFF	TGTGCCAGCAGGATACAGGGGGCGGGTGAGCAGTTCTTC
TRBV2	TRBJ1-3	.	TRBD1	CASRLTGTVSGNTIYF	TGTGCCAGCAGACTAACAGGGACAGTCTCTGGAAACACCATATATTTT
TRBV9	TRBJ1-3	.	.	CASGGAGRHISGNTIYF	TGTGCCAGCGGAGGAGCAGGACGGCACATCTCTGGAAACACCATATATTTT
TRBV6-5	TRBJ1-1	.	.	CASRGEQRNTEAFF	TGTGCCAGCAGGGGCGAACAGAGAAACACTGAAGCTTTCTTT
TRBV11-2	TRBJ1-1	.	.	CASSFQTEAFF	TGTGCCAGCAGCTTCCAAACAGAAGCTTTCTTT
TRBV5-6	TRBJ1-3	.	TRBD1	CASSPWTGSGNTIYF	TGTGCCAGCAGCCCATGGACAGGGAGTGGAAACACCATATATTTT
TRBV6-5	TRBJ1-5	.	.	CASGWRNNQPQHF	TGTGCCAGCGGTTGGAGGAACAATCAGCCCCAGCATTTT
TRBV5-1	TRBJ2-6	once	.	CASSLYSNSGANVLTF	TGCGCCAGCAGCTTATATAGTAACTCTGGGGCCAACGTCCTGACTTTC
TRBV6-5	TRBJ1-6	few	.	CASDRDNSPLHF	TGTGCCAGCGATCGGGATAATTCACCCCTCCACTTT
TRBV6-5	TRBJ2-4	.	.	CASSPGHTLDIQYF	TGTGCCAGCAGTCCGGGACATACCCTCGACATTCAGTACTTC